These T cell receptor beta chains were read from a single sample in a study of patients and donors after allogeneic stem cell transplantation. TCRdb itself ran the RT-PCR reads through MiXCR, one entry per CDR3 protein. Seen here are about a million distinct CDR3 sequences, roughly 18% observed once, and the top ten hold around 6%. Material: blood, either unsorted or a sorted T cell fraction (not recorded which). The receptors originated from a human donor who was either an allogeneic HSCT recipient or a stem cell or donor lymphocyte infusion donor (not recorded which). It is not recorded whose cells these are; they may come from a transplant donor. Each CDR3 is given with its conserved first and last residue. A D gene is named only where the DNA matches it firmly. A clone size is listed for some rows: how often the clone was seen (once, few, many), or a class if it is expanded.

v_gene: TRBV7-8
len: 14
d_gene: -
j_gene: TRBJ2-4
abundance: few
CDR3aa: CASSTPGAKNIQYF
CDR3nt: TGTGCCAGCAGCACCCCGGGAGCAAAAAACATTCAGTACTTC

v_gene: TRBV12-3/TRBV12-4
len: 15
d_gene: TRBD2
j_gene: TRBJ2-7
abundance: -
CDR3aa: CASSLVLAGIYEQYF
CDR3nt: TGTGCCAGCAGTTTAGTACTAGCGGGGATCTACGAGCAGTACTTC

v_gene: TRBV12-3/TRBV12-4
len: 15
d_gene: -
j_gene: TRBJ1-5
abundance: many
CDR3aa: CASSPGDSPNQPQHF
CDR3nt: TGTGCCAGCAGTCCCGGCGACAGTCCCAATCAGCCCCAGCATTTT

v_gene: TRBV14
len: 15
d_gene: -
j_gene: TRBJ2-7
abundance: -
CDR3aa: CASSQWGRDSYEQYF
CDR3nt: TGTGCCAGCAGCCAATGGGGCAGAGATTCCTACGAGCAGTACTTC

v_gene: TRBV2
len: 15
d_gene: TRBD2
j_gene: TRBJ2-7
abundance: -
CDR3aa: CASSEERGGTYEQYF
CDR3nt: TGTGCCAGCAGTGAGGAGCGGGGGGGAACCTACGAGCAGTACTTC

v_gene: TRBV5-1
len: 14
d_gene: TRBD1
j_gene: TRBJ2-7
abundance: -
CDR3aa: CASSLGDRGPEQYF
CDR3nt: TGCGCCAGCAGCTTGGGGGACAGGGGGCCCGAGCAGTACTTC

v_gene: TRBV2
len: 15
d_gene: TRBD1
j_gene: TRBJ2-3
abundance: -
CDR3aa: CASRSDRVISDTQYF
CDR3nt: TGTGCCAGCCGTAGTGACAGGGTAATCTCAGATACGCAGTATTTT

v_gene: TRBV12-3/TRBV12-4
len: 14
d_gene: -
j_gene: TRBJ1-2
abundance: few
CDR3aa: CASSFDGGPYGYTF
CDR3nt: TGTGCCAGCAGTTTTGACGGAGGCCCCTATGGCTACACCTTC

v_gene: TRBV25-1
len: 14
d_gene: TRBD1
j_gene: TRBJ2-5
abundance: many
CDR3aa: CASSRDSVWETQYF
CDR3nt: TGTGCCAGCAGCCGGGACAGTGTTTGGGAGACCCAGTACTTC

v_gene: TRBV4-2
len: 14
d_gene: -
j_gene: TRBJ1-3
abundance: few
CDR3aa: CASRAGVSGNTIYF
CDR3nt: TGTGCCAGCAGGGCGGGGGTCTCTGGAAACACCATATATTTT

v_gene: TRBV12-3/TRBV12-4
len: 15
d_gene: TRBD1
j_gene: TRBJ2-7
abundance: -
CDR3aa: CASSVGTGYTYEQYF
CDR3nt: TGTGCCAGCAGTGTAGGGACAGGTTATACCTACGAGCAGTACTTC

v_gene: TRBV6-1
len: 18
d_gene: TRBD1
j_gene: TRBJ1-5
abundance: few
CDR3aa: CASKNRDRGGWSNQPQHF
CDR3nt: TGTGCCAGCAAGAACCGGGACAGGGGAGGTTGGAGCAATCAGCCCCAGCATTTT

v_gene: TRBV5-1
len: 13
d_gene: TRBD1
j_gene: TRBJ1-2
abundance: -
CDR3aa: CASSLADRGGYTF
CDR3nt: TGCGCCAGCAGCTTGGCCGACAGGGGTGGCTACACCTTC

v_gene: TRBV2
len: 14
d_gene: -
j_gene: TRBJ2-2
abundance: -
CDR3aa: CASSGLRSAGEPFF
CDR3nt: TGTGCCAGCAGTGGGCTCAGGAGCGCCGGGGAGCCGTTTTTT

v_gene: TRBV12-3/TRBV12-4
len: 15
d_gene: TRBD1
j_gene: TRBJ1-2
abundance: few
CDR3aa: CASSPHRDRGQSYTF
CDR3nt: TGTGCCAGCAGTCCCCACCGGGACAGGGGACAGAGCTACACCTTC

v_gene: TRBV24-1
len: 14
d_gene: -
j_gene: TRBJ2-1
abundance: few
CDR3aa: CATSDGHTPNEQFF
CDR3nt: TGTGCCACCAGTGATGGCCATACGCCCAATGAGCAGTTCTTC

v_gene: TRBV5-1
len: 15
d_gene: -
j_gene: TRBJ2-3
abundance: -
CDR3aa: CASGAAGAYTDTQYF
CDR3nt: TGCGCCAGCGGGGCGGCGGGGGCCTACACAGATACGCAGTATTTT

v_gene: TRBV12-3/TRBV12-4
len: 15
d_gene: -
j_gene: TRBJ2-6
abundance: many
CDR3aa: CASNLGPSGANVLTF
CDR3nt: TGTGCCAGCAACCTGGGGCCCTCTGGGGCCAACGTCCTGACTTTC

v_gene: TRBV5-1
len: 15
d_gene: TRBD2
j_gene: TRBJ2-3
abundance: -
CDR3aa: CASSFRLADTDTQYF
CDR3nt: TGCGCCAGCAGCTTCCGACTAGCGGACACAGATACGCAGTATTTT

v_gene: TRBV7-9
len: 16
d_gene: -
j_gene: TRBJ1-3
abundance: few
CDR3aa: CASSLEAVSSGNTIYF
CDR3nt: TGTGCCAGCAGCTTAGAAGCCGTTAGCTCTGGAAACACCATATATTTT

v_gene: TRBV20-1
len: 14
d_gene: TRBD2
j_gene: TRBJ2-5
abundance: few
CDR3aa: CSARPRTSGGTQYF
CDR3nt: TGCAGTGCTAGACCTAGGACTAGCGGAGGAACCCAGTACTTC

v_gene: TRBV18
len: 13
d_gene: -
j_gene: TRBJ2-7
abundance: few
CDR3aa: CTSSPRDGDEQYF
CDR3nt: TGTACCAGCTCACCACGGGATGGGGACGAGCAGTACTTC

v_gene: TRBV5-1
len: 15
d_gene: TRBD1
j_gene: TRBJ2-7
abundance: -
CDR3aa: CASSEDRGLGYEQYF
CDR3nt: TGCGCCAGCAGCGAGGACAGGGGGCTCGGGTACGAGCAGTACTTC

v_gene: TRBV29-1
len: 12
d_gene: -
j_gene: TRBJ1-2
abundance: many
CDR3aa: CSAERGNYGYTF
CDR3nt: TGCAGCGCCGAACGGGGCAACTATGGCTACACCTTC

v_gene: TRBV15
len: 13
d_gene: -
j_gene: TRBJ2-3
abundance: -
CDR3aa: CATSRDWGTAQYF
CDR3nt: TGTGCCACCAGCAGAGATTGGGGTACGGCGCAGTATTTT

v_gene: TRBV27
len: 15
d_gene: -
j_gene: TRBJ1-2
abundance: -
CDR3aa: CASSTFQGGMKSYTF
CDR3nt: TGTGCCAGCAGTACTTTCCAGGGAGGGATGAAGAGCTACACCTTC

v_gene: TRBV20-1
len: 17
d_gene: TRBD1
j_gene: TRBJ2-7
abundance: -
CDR3aa: CSARVLTMGQDPYAQYF
CDR3nt: TGCAGTGCTAGAGTGCTAACGATGGGACAGGACCCGTACGCGCAGTACTTC

v_gene: TRBV12-3/TRBV12-4
len: 13
d_gene: -
j_gene: TRBJ1-6
abundance: -
CDR3aa: CASKDGYNSPLHF
CDR3nt: TGTGCCAGCAAGGACGGTTATAATTCACCCCTCCACTTT

v_gene: TRBV25-1
len: 13
d_gene: -
j_gene: TRBJ2-1
abundance: few
CDR3aa: CASSEYNSPEQFF
CDR3nt: TGTGCCAGCAGTGAATATAACAGTCCTGAGCAGTTCTTC

v_gene: TRBV2
len: 17
d_gene: -
j_gene: TRBJ2-3
abundance: -
CDR3aa: CASSSPGVRAPVPTQYF
CDR3nt: TGTGCCAGCAGTTCCCCTGGAGTCAGAGCCCCTGTACCTACGCAGTATTTT

v_gene: TRBV7-3
len: 15
d_gene: TRBD1
j_gene: TRBJ1-1
abundance: few
CDR3aa: CASSSGGSLNTEAFF
CDR3nt: TGTGCCAGCAGCTCAGGGGGGAGTTTGAACACTGAAGCTTTCTTT

v_gene: TRBV20-1
len: 13
d_gene: -
j_gene: TRBJ1-1
abundance: few
CDR3aa: CSARSRTNTEAFF
CDR3nt: TGCAGTGCCCGCAGCCGGACGAACACTGAAGCTTTCTTT

v_gene: TRBV7-9
len: 15
d_gene: -
j_gene: TRBJ1-1
abundance: -
CDR3aa: CASRPYRDLGTEAFF
CDR3nt: TGTGCCAGCAGGCCTTACAGGGACCTGGGCACTGAAGCTTTCTTT

v_gene: TRBV9
len: 14
d_gene: -
j_gene: TRBJ2-7
abundance: few
CDR3aa: CASSRTSDFYGQYF
CDR3nt: TGTGCCAGCAGTAGGACCAGTGATTTTTACGGGCAGTACTTC

v_gene: TRBV5-1
len: 13
d_gene: -
j_gene: TRBJ2-5
abundance: few
CDR3aa: CASSLVGDETQYF
CDR3nt: TGCGCCAGCAGCTTGGTGGGAGATGAGACCCAGTACTTC

v_gene: TRBV6-1
len: 13
d_gene: -
j_gene: TRBJ1-2
abundance: many
CDR3aa: CASRAGTPDGYTF
CDR3nt: TGTGCCAGCAGAGCCGGGACGCCTGATGGCTACACCTTC

v_gene: TRBV20-1
len: 12
d_gene: -
j_gene: TRBJ2-3
abundance: -
CDR3aa: CSAWRAGDTQYF
CDR3nt: TGCAGTGCTTGGAGGGCCGGAGATACGCAGTATTTT

v_gene: TRBV12-3/TRBV12-4
len: 16
d_gene: TRBD2
j_gene: TRBJ2-3
abundance: few
CDR3aa: CASSPWRGGFTDTQYF
CDR3nt: TGTGCCAGCAGTCCCTGGCGGGGGGGTTTCACAGATACGCAGTATTTT

v_gene: TRBV20-1
len: 13
d_gene: -
j_gene: TRBJ2-6
abundance: -
CDR3aa: CSPWTSGANVLTF
CDR3nt: TGCAGTCCCTGGACCTCTGGGGCCAACGTCCTGACTTTC